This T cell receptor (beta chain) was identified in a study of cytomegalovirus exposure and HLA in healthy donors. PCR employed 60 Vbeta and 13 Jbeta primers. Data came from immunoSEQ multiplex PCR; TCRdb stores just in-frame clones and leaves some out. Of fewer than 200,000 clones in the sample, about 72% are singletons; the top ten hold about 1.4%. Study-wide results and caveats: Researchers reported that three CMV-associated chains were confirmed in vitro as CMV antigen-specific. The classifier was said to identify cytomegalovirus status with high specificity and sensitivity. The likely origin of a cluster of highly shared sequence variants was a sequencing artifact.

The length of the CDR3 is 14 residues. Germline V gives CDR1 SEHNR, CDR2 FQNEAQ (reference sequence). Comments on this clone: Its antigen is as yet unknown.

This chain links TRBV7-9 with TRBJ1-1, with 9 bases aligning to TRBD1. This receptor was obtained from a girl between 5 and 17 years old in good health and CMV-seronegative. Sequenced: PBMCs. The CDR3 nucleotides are TGTACTACAGGGGGCAGGTTTGGGAACACTGAAGCTTTCTTT. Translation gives CTTGGRFGNTEAFF.